One sample yielded the 19 T cell receptor beta chains listed below, sequenced in a study of human T cells and chemical hapten exposure. The time point: pre-sensitization, week 0. The treatment denotes: therapeutic diphenylcyclopropenone sensitization with weekly scalp DPC. TCRdb processed the RACE reads anew with MiXCR; each CDR3 protein has one entry. The table lists tens of thousands of distinct CDR3 sequences, about a tenth of them singletons, with approximately 5.2% in the top ten. The sample was whole blood, taken in connection with sensitization to the hapten diphenylcyclopropenone (DPC). Every receptor here comes from a woman aged 45-60 years with alopecia areata. Some clones in this sample may be carry-over from other donors' samples.

This clonotype was picked up a small number of times. V usage is TRBV9 and J usage is TRBJ2-3; D may be TRBD1 (6 bases). The germline CDR1 and CDR2 sequences are SGDLS and YYNGEE. The CDR3 is 13 residues long. V lost 5 bases, J lost 1 base, and 8 bases lay in between. The CDR3 region has the DNA TGTGCCAGCAGTCGACAGGGCACAGATACGCAGTATTTT. This gives the protein CASSRQGTDTQYF.

Only a few counts were recorded for this clonotype. V gene TRBV29-1 combines with J gene TRBJ2-1, with D perhaps matching TRBD2 (6 bases). The CDR3 sequence is 12 residues long. V was clipped by 3 bases and J by 8 bases, with 11 bases between them. Germline loops: CDR1 SQVTM, CDR2 ANQGSEA. The CDR3 loop is CSVETSSYEQFF. CDR3 sequence (DNA): TGCAGCGTTGAGACTAGTTCTTATGAGCAGTTCTTC.

In its sample, this clonotype was seen a few times. The chain employs TRBV6-2 or TRBV6-3 and TRBJ1-6, with D hard to call. Germline loops: CDR1 MNHEY, CDR2 SVGEGT. The V end was cut by 6 bases, the J end by 9 bases, with 6 bases between. This CDR3 has 11 amino acids. For the CDR3, the DNA is TGTGCCAGCAGCTTCGGTTCACCCCTCCACTTT. Translating gives CASSFGSPLHF.

This clonotype was counted between two and nine times. The V call is TRBV12-3 or TRBV12-4, the J call TRBJ1-3, with D unclear. The V and J ends lost 4 bases and 3 bases respectively, with 13 bases between them. The CDR3 runs 15 residues. For the CDR3, the DNA is TGTGCCAGCAGTTCCGACCCCCGGGGTGGAAACACCATATATTTT. Its protein is CASSSDPRGGNTIYF.

The rearrangement links TRBV7-9 to TRBJ1-1; D is uncertain. CDR3 length equals 14 residues. Germline V gives CDR1 SEHNR, CDR2 FQNEAQ (reference sequence). V was cut by 6 bases and J by 1 base, with 12 bases left in between. The CDR3 region has the DNA TGTGCCAGCAGAGACCACACAGCGAACACTGAAGCTTTCTTT. It translates to CASRDHTANTEAFF.

This clonotype occurred a few times. The chain links TRBV15 to TRBJ1-1; D is uncertain. The CDR3 loop spans 13 amino acids. The germline gives CDR1 LNHNV, CDR2 YYDKDF (reference sequence). V lost 0 bases to trimming and J lost 1 base, with 3 bases between them. CDR3 amino acids: CATSRDPNTEAFF. As DNA, the CDR3 is TGTGCCACCAGCAGAGACCCGAACACTGAAGCTTTCTTT.

This clonotype occurred a few times. The J gene is TRBJ1-5, the V gene TRBV30; D call uncertain. From germline, CDR1 is GTSNPN and CDR2 SVGIG (reference sequence). CDR3 size: 15 residues. V lost 1 base, J lost 0 bases, and 10 bases lay in between. CDR3 sequence: CAWSAGGNSNQPQHF. The CDR3, as DNA: TGTGCCTGGAGTGCCGGTGGGAATAGCAATCAGCCCCAGCATTTT.

This clonotype was detected many times. The chain has TRBV7-9 and TRBJ2-4; D unclear. The CDR3 has 13 residues. V shed 5 bases and J shed 5 bases, with 10 bases lying between them. The V gene's germline CDR1 is SEHNR and CDR2 FQNEAQ (reference sequence). CDR3 loop: CASSRPGQNIQYF. The CDR3 DNA reads TGTGCCAGCAGCCGCCCAGGCCAAAACATTCAGTACTTC.

This clonotype has ten or more counts. V gene TRBV18 combines with J gene TRBJ2-5, with TRBD1 matching 7 bases. The CDR3 is 16 amino acids. The ends lost 0 bases at V and 2 bases at J; junction bases unmatched: 6. Germline CDR1 reads KGHSH; CDR2 reads LQKENI. In DNA form, the CDR3 reads TGTGCCAGCTCACCACCGATGACAGGGACGCAAGAGACCCAGTACTTC. It specifies CASSPPMTGTQETQYF. The full variable domain, with the rest looked up from reference TRBV18 and TRBJ2-5, is NAGVMQNPRHLVRRRGQEARLRCSPMKGHSHVYWYRQLPEEGLKFMVYLQKENIIDESGMPKERFSAEFPKEGPSILRIQQVVRGDSAAYFCASSPPMTGTQETQYFGPGTRLLVL.

V and J are TRBV28 and TRBJ2-3; 16 bases agree with TRBD2. The CDR3 consists of 19 residues. The V segment lost 2 bases and the J segment 4 bases; nucleotides outside the gene matches: 9. The germline V gene encodes CDR1 MDHEN and CDR2 SYDVKM. The CDR3 loop reads CASSLSRPGLAGGPDTQYF. The CDR3 nucleotides read TGTGCCAGCAGTTTAAGTAGGCCGGGACTAGCGGGAGGGCCAGATACGCAGTATTTT.

This clonotype was picked up many times. The V and J genes are TRBV27 and TRBJ1-5; D ambiguous. Germline-derived CDR1 and CDR2 are MNHEY and SMNVEV (reference sequence). The CDR3 covers 15 residues. V was shortened by 0 bases and J by 2 bases, with 8 bases between the two germline ends. As DNA, the CDR3 is TGTGCCAGCAGTTTATCTGGATTTGGCAATCAGCCCCAGCATTTT. Translated: CASSLSGFGNQPQHF.

This clonotype was picked up a small number of times. The chain joins TRBV4-3 to TRBJ2-3; TRBD2 is a possible D gene (6 bases). The length of the CDR3 is 15 residues. CDR1 is LGHNA, CDR2 YSLEER, per germline. Between the trimmed V and J ends, which lost 3 bases and 1 base, there was a span of 11 bases. CDR3 residues: CASSQGWGGTDTQYF. CDR3 sequence (DNA): TGCGCCAGCAGCCAGGGATGGGGGGGCACAGATACGCAGTATTTT.

This clonotype was observed a few times. This rearrangement joins TRBV19 to TRBJ2-6; possible D gene TRBD2, 5 bases. The germline V gene encodes CDR1 LNHDA and CDR2 SQIVND (reference sequence). Trimming took off 0 bases at V and 1 base at J, with 10 bases between the two ends. The CDR3 is 17 amino acids. The CDR3 DNA follows: TGTGCCAGTAGTATAGAGGACGAGGGATCTGGGGCCAACGTCCTGACTTTC. Its translation is CASSIEDEGSGANVLTF.

This clonotype has ten or more counts. The CDR3 DNA follows: TGTGCCAGCAGTTACTCAGCGGGGGGCGGAAGGACCCAGTACTTC. Translating gives CASSYSAGGGRTQYF. The V gene is TRBV6-5, the J gene TRBJ2-5; 9 bases fit TRBD2. CDR1 is MNHEY and CDR2 is SVGAGI in the germline V gene. This CDR3 is 15 amino acids long. V lost 0 bases, J lost 7 bases, and 6 bases stayed unmatched.

Many counts were recorded for this clonotype. The chain combines TRBV20-1 with TRBJ2-3, with D unclear. V lost 1 base to trimming and J lost 5 bases, with 7 bases between them. There are 12 residues in the CDR3. In germline, CDR1 is DFQATT, CDR2 SNEGSKA (reference sequence). The chain's CDR3 is CSARGLGDTQYF. In nucleotides, the CDR3 is TGCAGTGCTAGAGGACTCGGAGATACGCAGTATTTT.

The table lists this clonotype with many counts. The J gene is TRBJ1-2, the V gene TRBV18; possibly TRBD1 for D (6 bases). CDR1 is KGHSH and CDR2 is LQKENI in the germline V gene. CDR3 size: 14 residues. V shed 3 bases and J shed 5 bases, with 13 bases lying between them. CDR3 loop: CASSPRTDIYGYTF. DNA of the CDR3: TGTGCCAGCTCACCTAGGACAGACATATATGGCTACACCTTC.

This clonotype was detected many times. This chain joins TRBV11-2 and TRBJ1-4; D remains unclear. This CDR3 is 14 amino acids long. V was shortened by 5 bases and J by 5 bases, with 12 bases between the two germline ends. CDR1 is SGHAT, CDR2 FQNNGV, per germline. The CDR3 coding sequence is TGTGCCAGCAGCGCTTCGGTGAGAAATGAAAAACTGTTTTTT. Protein product: CASSASVRNEKLFF.

The sample holds many counts of this clonotype. The V gene is TRBV5-6, the J gene TRBJ2-3, with 9 nucleotides matching TRBD1. The V gene end was trimmed by 4 bases and the J gene end by 7 bases; junction bases not matched to a gene: 10. Germline lookup yields CDR1 SGHDT and CDR2 YYEEEE. The CDR3 sequence is 15 residues long. In DNA, the CDR3 is TGTGCCAGCAGCACGGGGGACAGGGCGAGGAATACGCAGTATTTT. Amino acids: CASSTGDRARNTQYF.

With respect to this clonotype: This may arise from a read error, as a much more abundant clone is one base away. V usage is TRBV28 and J usage is TRBJ2-5, with D unresolved. CDR1 and CDR2 from the germline V gene are MDHEN and SYDVKM. There are 10 residues in the CDR3. V lost 5 bases and J lost 3, with 1 base in between. CDR3 coding DNA: TGTGCCAGCAGTGAAGAGACCCAGTACTTC. Protein sequence: CASSEETQYF.